The 15 T cell receptor beta chains given below trace back to one sample, sequenced in a study of control samples from healthy donors and cancer patients (dated by TCRdb to the early 2020s). Libraries came from the immunoSEQ multiplex PCR assay. The clones in this table, taken by TCRdb from immuneACCESS, are in-frame only. Not every clone is retained; where verified, under half of the shortfall comes from an unresolved V gene, and the cause of the rest is unknown. Within this sample are 150,000 to 200,000 clones, with 80% to 90% of them counted one time only. Over 1.5% of the sample is held by the ten biggest clonotypes. The sequenced sample consisted of blood. Receptors were obtained from a man younger than 30 in good health.

V and J are TRBV11-2 and TRBJ1-1, with unresolved D. In germline, CDR1 is SGHAT, CDR2 FQNNGV. The CDR3 extends over 13 amino acids. The germline V and J ends were trimmed by 0 bases and 6 bases, with 8 bases remaining between them. CDR3 amino acids: CASSLDNGPEAFF. CDR3 DNA sequence: TGTGCCAGCAGCTTAGATAACGGGCCTGAAGCTTTCTTT. Supplemented by reference TRBV11-2 and TRBJ1-1, the full variable domain reads EAGVAQSPRYKIIEKRQSVAFWCNPISGHATLYWYQQILGQGPKLLIQFQNNGVVDDSQLPKDRFSAERLKGVDSTLKIQPAKLEDSAVYLCASSLDNGPEAFFGQGTRLTVV.

The chain carries TRBV19 and TRBJ2-1; 11 positions agree with TRBD2. Germline V CDR1 and CDR2: LNHDA, SQIVND (reference sequence). The CDR3 is 16 amino acids. Trimming took 3 bases from V and 5 from J; bases not matched to a gene: 6. The CDR3 is CASSILSSGGDNEQFF. Written as DNA, the CDR3 is TGTGCCAGTAGTATTCTAAGTAGCGGGGGGGACAATGAGCAGTTCTTC.

The chain carries TRBV9 and TRBJ2-5; D gene ambiguous. V gave up 0 bases and J gave up 5 bases, with 8 bases separating them. CDR1 and CDR2 (germline): SGDLS, YYNGEE. CDR3 size: 13 residues. In DNA form, the CDR3 reads TGTGCCAGCAGCGTAGATAACATGGAGACCCAGTACTTC. It specifies CASSVDNMETQYF.

This chain connects TRBV7-8 to TRBJ2-7; 8 positions agree with TRBD2. The germline V gene has CDR1 SGHVS and CDR2 FQNEAQ. The CDR3 sequence is 16 residues long. Trimming removed 5 bases from V and 4 bases from J; junction bases left unmatched: 13. CDR3 bases: TGTGCCAGCAGCAACCGAGGGACTAGAGGGCCGTACGAGCAGTACTTC. The encoded protein is CASSNRGTRGPYEQYF. The whole variable domain, filled in from reference TRBV7-8 and TRBJ2-7, reads GAGVSQSPRYKVAKRGQDVALRCDPISGHVSLFWYQQALGQGPEFLTYFQNEAQLDKSGLPSDRFFAERPEGSVSTLKIQRTQQEDSAVYLCASSNRGTRGPYEQYFGPGTRLTVT.

There are a few counts of this clone. This chain connects TRBV11-2 to TRBJ2-5, with 9 bases matching TRBD2. Trimming cost V 1 base and J 5 bases; bases outside gene matches: 5. There are 15 residues in the CDR3. The germline V gene has CDR1 SGHAT and CDR2 FQNNGV. In DNA, the CDR3 is TGTGCCAGCAGCTTAGGAAGCGGGGGGTGGGAGACCCAGTACTTC. It yields the protein CASSLGSGGWETQYF.

The chain carries TRBV27 and TRBJ2-7; D might be TRBD1 (6 bases). CDR1 and CDR2 (germline): MNHEY, SMNVEV (reference sequence). The CDR3 sequence is 16 residues long. Trimming removed 5 bases at V and 0 bases at J, with 17 bases between. CDR3 sequence: CASSPGHPGDSYEQYF. Written as DNA, the CDR3 is TGTGCCAGCAGTCCGGGACACCCCGGAGACTCCTACGAGCAGTACTTC.

This clone occurred once. The chain has TRBV4-1 and TRBJ2-1; 8 positions agree with TRBD1. V lost 3 bases to trimming and J lost 7 bases; unmatched junction nucleotides: 2. The germline gives CDR1 MGHRA, CDR2 YSYEKL. This CDR3 contains 13 residues. The CDR3 protein is CASSHTGGNEQFF. The CDR3 DNA reads TGCGCCAGCAGCCATACAGGGGGGAATGAGCAGTTCTTC.

The chain uses TRBV7-2 and TRBJ2-5; TRBD2 matches 7 bases. V was clipped by 2 bases and J by 2 bases; unmatched bases: 8. This CDR3 is 16 amino acids long. Germline V gives CDR1 SGHTA, CDR2 FQGNSA. The CDR3 sequence is CASSLSSQRGQETQYF. In DNA, the CDR3 is TGTGCCAGCAGCTTAAGCAGCCAGCGGGGTCAAGAGACCCAGTACTTC. Full variable domain (missing parts from reference TRBV7-2 and TRBJ2-5): GAGVSQSPSNKVTEKGKDVELRCDPISGHTALYWYRQSLGQGLEFLIYFQGNSAPDKSGLPSDRFSAERTGGSVSTLTIQRTQQEDSAVYLCASSLSSQRGQETQYFGPGTRLLVL.

The rearrangement joins TRBV5-1 to TRBJ2-7, with TRBD1 matching over 7 bases. Trimming at V came to 4 bases and at J to 2 bases, leaving 6 bases not matched to a gene. The germline gives CDR1 SGHRS, CDR2 YFSETQ. This CDR3 is 14 amino acids long. CDR3 DNA: TGCGCCAGCAGCATCCGGGACAGAGCCTACGAGCAGTACTTC. Its translation: CASSIRDRAYEQYF.

The gene calls are TRBV4-1 and TRBJ2-3, with D unclear. The germline V gene encodes CDR1 MGHRA and CDR2 YSYEKL. Trimming pared 4 bases from V and 0 bases from J, leaving 14 bases between. The CDR3 covers 16 residues. The CDR3 region is CASSPTPGPSTDTQYF. Written as DNA, the CDR3 is TGCGCCAGCAGCCCTACACCCGGTCCTAGCACAGATACGCAGTATTTT.

The V call is TRBV19, the J call TRBJ2-7; no clear D gene. Germline V gene lookup returns CDR1 LNHDA and CDR2 SQIVND (reference sequence). The CDR3 has 12 residues. Trimming left V 4 bases short and J 3 bases short, with 7 bases between. CDR3 region: CASSTGSYEQYF. Written as DNA, the CDR3 is TGTGCCAGTAGTACGGGCAGCTACGAGCAGTACTTC.

The chain recombines TRBV5-1 with TRBJ1-1; 11 nucleotides agree with TRBD1. Germline V gene sequence: CDR1 SGHRS, CDR2 YFSETQ. The CDR3 length is 16 residues. The V and J ends lost 3 bases and 0 bases, in that order; junction bases with no gene match: 4. The DNA of the CDR3 is TGCGCCAGCAGCTCGGGACAGGGGGGTGTGAACACTGAAGCTTTCTTT. It is translated as CASSSGQGGVNTEAFF.

The CDR3 nucleotides are TGTGCCAGCAGCGTAGGAAAGGACACTGAAGCTTTCTTT. It specifies CASSVGKDTEAFF. The chain has TRBV7-3 and TRBJ1-1; D not resolved. This CDR3 spans 13 amino acids. The ends were cut back, 5 bases at V and 3 bases at J, with 10 bases in the middle. The germline V gene encodes CDR1 SGHTA and CDR2 FQGTGA.

This rearrangement joins TRBV4-3 to TRBJ1-2, with D possibly TRBD1 on 5 matching bases. The CDR3 runs 13 residues. Trimming left V 3 bases short and J 4 bases short, with 9 bases between. Germline V gene sequence: CDR1 LGHNA, CDR2 YSLEER. DNA for the CDR3: TGCGCCAGCAGCCATGCTGACAGCTATGGCTACACCTTC. As protein: CASSHADSYGYTF.

In this sample, this clone turned up a few times. The chain has TRBV19 and TRBJ2-3; D is unclear. The CDR3 covers 13 residues. V shed 7 bases and J shed 6 bases, with 14 bases lying between them. Looked up from germline, CDR1 is LNHDA and CDR2 is SQIVND (reference sequence). CDR3 in amino acids: CASTGSARDTQYF. In nucleotides, the CDR3 is TGTGCCAGTACCGGCTCAGCTAGGGATACGCAGTATTTT.